This TCR beta chain came from a study of CD8+ T cells in alopecia areata. Study details: Affected scalp percentage gauged treated patients' severity.

There are a few counts of this clone. The ends were cut back, 3 bases at V and 11 bases at J, with 16 bases in the middle. Per germline, CDR1 LNHDA and CDR2 SQIVND (reference sequence). This CDR3 has 13 amino acids. The sample's treatment: oral pan-JAK inhibitor, 5-10 mg twice daily. Extracted from the samples, RNA was reverse transcribed into cDNA to serve as the sequencing template. Generated by immunoSEQ multiplex PCR, the TCRdb table keeps only in-frame clones and is missing some. This table has about 160,000 clones, around three fifths appearing once. This chain links TRBV19 with TRBJ1-1, with D unclear. The source material was CD4+ T cells sorted from blood, sampled at week 4, from a patient treated with tofacitinib. This TCR derives from a human donor with alopecia areata. In nucleotides, the CDR3 is TGTGCCAGTAGTATCTCGTCCGATAAGTTGGCTTTCTTT. It specifies CASSISSDKLAFF.